This TCR beta chain came from a study of T cell repertoires in cytomegalovirus infection. On the study more broadly: Matching HLA type, along with CMV infection, was indicated by public TCR beta signatures. Study conclusions and caveats: Pooled public TCR beta family frequency picked out CMV carriers with the relevant HLA. What dominated the ex vivo response were HLA-C-restricted CMV-specific TCR beta clonotypes.

This CDR3 is 14 amino acids long. V was shortened by 0 bases and J by 7 bases, with 12 bases between the two germline ends. Looked up from germline, CDR1 is SGHTA and CDR2 is FQGNSA. This clonotype was counted at least ten times. Antigen: not known. TCRdb used MiXCR to reprocess the reads, holding one entry per CDR3 protein. The sample contains about 180,000 distinct CDR3 sequences, approximately 18% of which appear only once. The material sequenced was CD8+ T cells from PBMCs. The receptor's source is a human donor in good health (CMV status not recorded). Some clones in this sample may be carry-over from other donors' samples. V gene TRBV7-2 combines with J gene TRBJ1-1; possible D gene TRBD1, 6 bases. The CDR3 region has the DNA TGTGCCAGCAGCTTAGCGGGGGGCGGGATTGAAGCTTTCTTT. It codes for CASSLAGGGIEAFF. The full variable domain, in which reference TRBV7-2 and TRBJ1-1 provide the parts outside the CDR3, is GAGVSQSPSNKVTEKGKDVELRCDPISGHTALYWYRQSLGQGLEFLIYFQGNSAPDKSGLPSDRFSAERTGGSVSTLTIQRTQQEDSAVYLCASSLAGGGIEAFFGQGTRLTVV.